The T cell receptor beta chain under discussion was sequenced for a study of blood T cell repertoires in COVID-19. Across the whole study: Samples came from the United States, Italy and Spain, spanning acute and convalescent COVID-19. T cells, B-cell-depleted T cells, or PBMCs supplied cDNA or gDNA.

This table comes from immunoSEQ multiplex PCR, and its TCRdb copy is limited to in-frame clones, with some not included. The table records around 40,000 clones, 85% to 90% of them present only once. Losses at the gene ends were 3 bases for V and 0 bases for J; bases not matched to a gene: 6. Germline V lookup: CDR1 LNHDA, CDR2 SQIVND (reference sequence). This CDR3 has 16 amino acids. The clonotype comes from a human donor in a cohort sampled during active COVID-19. J is TRBJ1-1 and V is TRBV19; 8 bases fit TRBD1. The material sequenced was peripheral blood. CDR3 sequence (DNA): TGTGCCAGTAGTATCCCCCCGACAGGGGTGAACACTGAAGCTTTCTTT. Translated: CASSIPPTGVNTEAFF.